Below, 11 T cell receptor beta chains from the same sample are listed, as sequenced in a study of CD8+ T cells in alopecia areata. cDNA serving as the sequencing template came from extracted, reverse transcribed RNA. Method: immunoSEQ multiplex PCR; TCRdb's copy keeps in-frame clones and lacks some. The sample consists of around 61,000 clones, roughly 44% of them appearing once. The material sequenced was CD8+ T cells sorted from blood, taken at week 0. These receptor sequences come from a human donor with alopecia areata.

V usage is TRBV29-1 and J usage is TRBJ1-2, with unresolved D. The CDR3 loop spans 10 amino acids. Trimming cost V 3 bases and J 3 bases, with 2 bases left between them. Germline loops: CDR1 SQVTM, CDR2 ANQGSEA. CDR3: CSVDDYGYTF. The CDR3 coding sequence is TGCAGCGTTGATGACTATGGCTACACCTTC.

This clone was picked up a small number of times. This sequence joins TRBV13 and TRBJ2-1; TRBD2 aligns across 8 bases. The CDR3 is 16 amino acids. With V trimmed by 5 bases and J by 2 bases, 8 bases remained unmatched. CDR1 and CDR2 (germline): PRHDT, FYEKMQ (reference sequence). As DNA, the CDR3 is TGTGCCAGCAGCCCATCCGGGACTAGTCCCTACAATGAGCAGTTCTTC. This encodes CASSPSGTSPYNEQFF.

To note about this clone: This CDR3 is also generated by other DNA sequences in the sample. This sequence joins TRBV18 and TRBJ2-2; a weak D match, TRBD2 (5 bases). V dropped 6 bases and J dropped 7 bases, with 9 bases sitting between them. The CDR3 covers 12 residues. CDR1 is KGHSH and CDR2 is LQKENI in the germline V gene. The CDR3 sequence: CASSPGGGELFF. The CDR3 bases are TGTGCCAGCTCTCCCGGAGGCGGGGAGCTGTTTTTT.

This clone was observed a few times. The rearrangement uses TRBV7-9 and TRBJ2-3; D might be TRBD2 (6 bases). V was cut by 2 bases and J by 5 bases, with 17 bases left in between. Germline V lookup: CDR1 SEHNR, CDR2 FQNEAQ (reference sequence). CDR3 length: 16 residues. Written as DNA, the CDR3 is TGTGCCAGCAGCTTACCAAGGGGCCGGGAGAAAGATACGCAGTATTTT. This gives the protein CASSLPRGREKDTQYF. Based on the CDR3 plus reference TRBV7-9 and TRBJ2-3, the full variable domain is DTGVSQNPRHKITKRGQNVTFRCDPISEHNRLYWYRQTLGQGPEFLTYFQNEAQLEKSRLLSDRFSAERPKGSFSTLEIQRTEQGDSAMYLCASSLPRGREKDTQYFGPGTRLTVL.

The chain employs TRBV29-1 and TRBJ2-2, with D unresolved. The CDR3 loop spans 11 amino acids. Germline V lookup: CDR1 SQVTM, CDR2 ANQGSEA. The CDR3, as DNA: TGCATGATCCCGCACGGCGGGGAGCTGTTTTTT. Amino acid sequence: CMIPHGGELFF.

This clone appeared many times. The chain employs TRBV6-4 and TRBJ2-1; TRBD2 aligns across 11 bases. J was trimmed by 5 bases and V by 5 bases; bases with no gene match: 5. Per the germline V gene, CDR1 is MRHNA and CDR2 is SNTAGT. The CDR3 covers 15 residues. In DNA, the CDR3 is TGTGCCAGCAGTCCACTAGCGGGAGATAACAATGAGCAGTTCTTC. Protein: CASSPLAGDNNEQFF.

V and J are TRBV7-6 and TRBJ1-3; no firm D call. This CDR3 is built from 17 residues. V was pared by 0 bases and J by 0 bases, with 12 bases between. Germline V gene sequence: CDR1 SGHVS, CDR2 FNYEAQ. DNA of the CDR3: TGTGCCAGCAGCTTAGCGGCGGGCGCTGGCTCTGGAAACACCATATATTTT. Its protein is CASSLAAGAGSGNTIYF. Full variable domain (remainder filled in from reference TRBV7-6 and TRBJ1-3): GAGVSQSPRYKVTKRGQDVALRCDPISGHVSLYWYRQALGQGPEFLTYFNYEAQQDKSGLPNDRFSAERPEGSISTLTIQRTEQRDSAMYRCASSLAAGAGSGNTIYFGEGSWLTVV.

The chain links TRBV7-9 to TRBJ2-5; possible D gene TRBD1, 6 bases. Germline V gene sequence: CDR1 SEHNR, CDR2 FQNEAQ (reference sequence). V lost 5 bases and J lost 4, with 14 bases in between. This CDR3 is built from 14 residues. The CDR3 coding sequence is TGTGCCAGCAGCATCAGACAGGAACTAGAGACCCAGTACTTC. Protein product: CASSIRQELETQYF.

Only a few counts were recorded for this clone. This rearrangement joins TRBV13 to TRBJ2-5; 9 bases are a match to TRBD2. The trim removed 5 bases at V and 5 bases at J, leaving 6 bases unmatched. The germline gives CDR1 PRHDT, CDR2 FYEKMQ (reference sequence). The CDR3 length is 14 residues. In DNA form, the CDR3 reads TGTGCCAGCAGCGTAGCGGGAGCCGGGGAGACCCAGTACTTC. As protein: CASSVAGAGETQYF.

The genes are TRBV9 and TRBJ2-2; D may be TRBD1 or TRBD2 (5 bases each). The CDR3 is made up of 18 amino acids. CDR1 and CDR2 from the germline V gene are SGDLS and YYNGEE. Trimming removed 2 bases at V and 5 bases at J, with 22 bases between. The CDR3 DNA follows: TGTGCCAGCAGCGTCCGCCGGGACGGAGAAGTTAGTACCGGGGAGCTGTTTTTT. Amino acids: CASSVRRDGEVSTGELFF.

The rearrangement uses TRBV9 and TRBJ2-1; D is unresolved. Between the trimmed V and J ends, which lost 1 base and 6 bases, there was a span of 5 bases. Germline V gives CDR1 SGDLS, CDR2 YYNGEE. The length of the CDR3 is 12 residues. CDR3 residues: CASSVNPNEQFF. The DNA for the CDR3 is TGTGCCAGCAGCGTAAACCCCAATGAGCAGTTCTTC.